The 15 T cell receptor beta chains in this list originate from one sample, sequenced in a study of blood T cell repertoires in COVID-19 (dated by TCRdb to 2018 to 2020). The library was generated by the immunoSEQ multiplex PCR assay. TCRdb mirrors the immuneACCESS table, restricted to in-frame sequences. Some clones are absent from its copies; in checked studies, under half trace to an unresolved V gene, and the reason for the others is unknown. A total of 60,000 to 75,000 clones appear in this sample, 88% of them only once. 15% to 20% of the sample is in the top ten clones. The sequenced sample was peripheral blood. Receptor source: a woman of 80 years or more with active COVID-19.

The chain joins TRBV4-3 to TRBJ1-1, with D maybe TRBD1 (6 bases). CDR1 is LGHNA and CDR2 is YSLEER in the germline V gene. The CDR3 is 16 amino acids. Deletions cut 0 bases from V and 4 bases from J, with 15 bases between. The CDR3 sequence: CASSQELVGGGTEAFF. The CDR3 region has the DNA TGCGCCAGCAGCCAAGAGTTGGTTGGGGGCGGCACTGAAGCTTTCTTT.

The rearrangement joins TRBV19 to TRBJ2-2; TRBD1 aligns across 8 bases. CDR3 size: 15 residues. With V trimmed by 7 bases and J by 0 bases, 4 bases remained unmatched. The germline V gene has CDR1 LNHDA and CDR2 SQIVND (reference sequence). CDR3 DNA: TGTGCCAGTATTGACAGGGGCGCGAACACCGGGGAGCTGTTTTTT. Amino acid sequence: CASIDRGANTGELFF.

The chain carries TRBV5-1 and TRBJ1-6, with D unclear. The CDR3 loop spans 13 amino acids. V lost 1 base, J lost 7 bases, and 6 bases lay in between. CDR1 and CDR2 from the germline V gene are SGHRS and YFSETQ. DNA of the CDR3: TGCGCCAGCAGCTTGAGCACGAATTCACCCCTCCACTTT. This codes for CASSLSTNSPLHF.

The chain employs TRBV19 and TRBJ2-7; D is uncertain. V was shortened by 4 bases and J by 2 bases, with 15 bases between the two germline ends. This CDR3 is built from 15 residues. CDR1 is LNHDA and CDR2 is SQIVND in the germline V gene (reference sequence). The CDR3 here is CASSKVVGSTYEQYF. Written as DNA, the CDR3 is TGTGCCAGTAGTAAGGTTGTGGGCAGCACCTACGAGCAGTACTTC.

The gene calls are TRBV25-1 and TRBJ2-5, with 11 bases identical to TRBD2. CDR3 length equals 18 residues. J lost 4 bases, V lost 2 bases, and 12 bases had no gene match. From germline, CDR1 is MGHDK and CDR2 SYGVNS. DNA of the CDR3: TGTGCCAGCAGTGAACTAGCGGGGGGTATTCCCAGACCAGAGACCCAGTACTTC. As protein: CASSELAGGIPRPETQYF.

The chain couples TRBV7-2 to TRBJ1-2, with D maybe TRBD1 (6 bases). The ends were cut back, 1 base at V and 4 bases at J, with 10 bases in the middle. The CDR3 totals 14 residues. Germline CDR1 is SGHTA and CDR2 is FQGNSA. In DNA form, the CDR3 reads TGTGCCAGCAGCTTAGATAGAGGGGGCTATGGCTACACCTTC. Its protein product is CASSLDRGGYGYTF. The entire variable domain, with the rest obtained from reference TRBV7-2 and TRBJ1-2, is as follows: GAGVSQSPSNKVTEKGKDVELRCDPISGHTALYWYRQSLGQGLEFLIYFQGNSAPDKSGLPSDRFSAERTGGSVSTLTIQRTQQEDSAVYLCASSLDRGGYGYTFGSGTRLTVV.

The gene calls are TRBV5-4 and TRBJ1-2; D is unclear. With 2 bases removed from V and 5 bases from J, the gap between germline ends came to 10 bases. The CDR3 is 13 residues long. Germline CDR1 SGHNT, CDR2 YYREEE (reference sequence). The CDR3 region has the DNA TGTGCCAGCAGCTTAACAGATTCATATGGCTACACCTTC. It specifies CASSLTDSYGYTF.

V gene TRBV19 combines with J gene TRBJ1-1; the match to TRBD1 covers 12 bases. There are 15 residues in the CDR3. Looked up from germline, CDR1 is LNHDA and CDR2 is SQIVND (reference sequence). Trimming cost V 5 bases and J 6 bases; bases outside gene matches: 7. Here the CDR3 DNA reads TGTGCCAGTAGTGCCCCGGGACAGGGGGCCCCTGAAGCTTTCTTT. Protein: CASSAPGQGAPEAFF.

The rearrangement uses TRBV25-1 and TRBJ1-1; 10 bases agree with TRBD1. After removal of 9 bases from V and 11 bases from J, the junction contained 6 bases not matched to a gene. CDR1 and CDR2 (germline): MGHDK, SYGVNS. This CDR3 is 11 amino acids long. The CDR3 nucleotides read TGTGCCAGTGGACAGGGGGATCGGGCTTTCTTT. Translating it yields CASGQGDRAFF.

The V call is TRBV7-9, the J call TRBJ1-1, with TRBD1 identical over 7 bases. The trim removed 3 bases at V and 3 bases at J, leaving 4 bases unmatched. Germline CDR1 SEHNR, CDR2 FQNEAQ (reference sequence). The CDR3 spans 14 residues. The CDR3 region has the DNA TGTGCCAGCAGCTTCGACAGGGTCTACACTGAAGCTTTCTTT. Encoded protein: CASSFDRVYTEAFF.

The V and J genes are TRBV7-9 and TRBJ1-2, with 9 bases lining up with TRBD1. The junction had 6 bases not matched to a gene; V was cut back by 3 bases and J by 4 bases. The CDR3 runs to 15 residues. Germline assignment: CDR1 SEHNR and CDR2 FQNEAQ (reference sequence). The CDR3 is CASSLLDRGGYGYTF. The CDR3 bases are TGTGCCAGCAGCTTGCTGGACAGGGGAGGCTATGGCTACACCTTC.

This chain joins TRBV30 and TRBJ2-7, with D possibly being TRBD2 (5 bases). Germline V gene lookup returns CDR1 GTSNPN and CDR2 SVGIG (reference sequence). The CDR3 has 18 residues. V lost 2 bases to trimming and J lost 0 bases, with 23 bases between them. CDR3 residues: CAWSLIRTRSGSSYEQYF. Here the CDR3 DNA reads TGTGCCTGGAGTCTAATACGAACAAGGAGTGGGAGCTCCTACGAGCAGTACTTC.

This clone has just one count. This chain joins TRBV2 and TRBJ2-3, with 7 bases that match TRBD2. With 4 bases clipped from V and 2 bases from J, the junction kept 6 bases outside the gene matches. Germline V gives CDR1 SNHLY, CDR2 FYNNEI. There are 15 residues in the CDR3. For the CDR3, the DNA is TGTGCCAGCAGTGTCGGGACTACTTTCACAGATACGCAGTATTTT. It yields the protein CASSVGTTFTDTQYF.

V gene TRBV10-3 combines with J gene TRBJ1-3; TRBD1 matches at 8 bases. The CDR3 spans 14 residues. Germline assignment: CDR1 ENHRY and CDR2 SYGVKD. The junction had 4 bases not matched to a gene; V was cut back by 7 bases and J by 2 bases. The CDR3 protein is CAITEDRAGNTIYF. The DNA of the CDR3 is TGTGCCATCACCGAGGACAGGGCTGGAAACACCATATATTTT.

The J gene is TRBJ2-7, the V gene TRBV4-2; the D gene is possibly TRBD2 (6 bases). CDR1 is LGHNA and CDR2 is YNFKEQ in the germline V gene. The V end was cut by 8 bases, the J end by 0 bases, with 23 bases between. This CDR3 contains 17 residues. CDR3 nucleotide sequence: TGTGCCAGCGCCTTAGGCGGGGAGAGCGGGTTCTCCTACGAGCAGTACTTC. Translated, it gives CASALGGESGFSYEQYF.